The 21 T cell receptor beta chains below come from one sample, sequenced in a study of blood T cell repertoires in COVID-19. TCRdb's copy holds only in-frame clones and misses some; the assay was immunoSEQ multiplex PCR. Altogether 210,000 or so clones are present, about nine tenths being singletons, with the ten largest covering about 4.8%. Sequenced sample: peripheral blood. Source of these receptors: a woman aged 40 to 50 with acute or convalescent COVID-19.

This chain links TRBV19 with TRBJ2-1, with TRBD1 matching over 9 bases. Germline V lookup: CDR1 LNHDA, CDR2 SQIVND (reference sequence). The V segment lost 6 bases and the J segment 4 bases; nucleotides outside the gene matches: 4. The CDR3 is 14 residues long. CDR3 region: CASRQGAYYNEQFF. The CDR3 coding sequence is TGTGCCAGTAGACAGGGGGCGTATTACAATGAGCAGTTCTTC.

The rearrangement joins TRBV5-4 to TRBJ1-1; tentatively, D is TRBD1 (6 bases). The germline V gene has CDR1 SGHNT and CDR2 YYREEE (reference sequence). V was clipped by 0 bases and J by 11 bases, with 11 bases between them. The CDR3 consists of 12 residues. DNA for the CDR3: TGTGCCAGCAGCTTGGAGGGGGTCGCGGCTTTCTTT. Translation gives CASSLEGVAAFF.

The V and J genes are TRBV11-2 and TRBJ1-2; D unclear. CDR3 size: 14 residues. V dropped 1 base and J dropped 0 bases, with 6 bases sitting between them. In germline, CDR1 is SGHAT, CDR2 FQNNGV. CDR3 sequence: CASSLVRANYGYTF. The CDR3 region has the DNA TGTGCCAGCAGCTTAGTTCGGGCTAACTATGGCTACACCTTC.

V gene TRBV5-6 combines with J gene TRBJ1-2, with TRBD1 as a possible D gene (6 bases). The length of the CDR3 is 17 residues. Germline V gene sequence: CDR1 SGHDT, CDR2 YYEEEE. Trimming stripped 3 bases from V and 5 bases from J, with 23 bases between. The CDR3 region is CASSWRGDIRTGYGYTF. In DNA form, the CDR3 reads TGTGCCAGCAGCTGGAGAGGGGACATAAGGACGGGTTATGGCTACACCTTC.

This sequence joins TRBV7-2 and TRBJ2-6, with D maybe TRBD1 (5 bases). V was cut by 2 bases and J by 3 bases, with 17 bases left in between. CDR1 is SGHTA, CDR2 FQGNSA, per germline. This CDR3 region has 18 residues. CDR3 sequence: CASSLQGAWGSGANVLTF. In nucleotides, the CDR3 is TGTGCCAGCAGCTTACAGGGCGCCTGGGGCAGTGGGGCCAACGTCCTGACTTTC.

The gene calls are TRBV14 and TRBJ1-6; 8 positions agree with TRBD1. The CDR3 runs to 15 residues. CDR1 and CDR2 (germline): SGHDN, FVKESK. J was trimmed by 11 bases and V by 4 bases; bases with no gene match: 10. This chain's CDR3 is CASSPFGQGSPPLHF. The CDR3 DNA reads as TGTGCCAGCAGCCCCTTCGGACAGGGCTCTCCACCCCTCCACTTT. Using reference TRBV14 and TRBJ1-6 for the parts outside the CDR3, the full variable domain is EAGVTQFPSHSVIEKGQTVTLRCDPISGHDNLYWYRRVMGKEIKFLLHFVKESKQDESGMPNNRFLAERTGGTYSTLKVQPAELEDSGVYFCASSPFGQGSPPLHFGNGTRLTVT.

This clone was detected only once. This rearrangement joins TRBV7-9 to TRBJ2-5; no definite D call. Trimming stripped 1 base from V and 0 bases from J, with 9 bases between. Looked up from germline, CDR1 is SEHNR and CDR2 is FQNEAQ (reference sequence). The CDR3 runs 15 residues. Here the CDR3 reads CASSLDNAYQETQYF. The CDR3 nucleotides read TGTGCCAGCAGCTTAGACAACGCCTACCAAGAGACCCAGTACTTC.

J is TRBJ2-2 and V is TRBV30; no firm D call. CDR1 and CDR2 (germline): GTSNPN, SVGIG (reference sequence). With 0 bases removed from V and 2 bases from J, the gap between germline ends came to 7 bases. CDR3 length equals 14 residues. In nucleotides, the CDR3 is TGTGCCTGGAGTGTATTTAGCAACACCGGGGAGCTGTTTTTT. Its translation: CAWSVFSNTGELFF.

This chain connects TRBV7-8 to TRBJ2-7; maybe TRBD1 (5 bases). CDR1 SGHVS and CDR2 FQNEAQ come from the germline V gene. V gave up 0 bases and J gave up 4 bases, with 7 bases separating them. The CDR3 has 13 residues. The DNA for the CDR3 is TGTGCCAGCAGCTTAGCGAACAGGTACGAGCAGTACGTC. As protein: CASSLANRYEQYV.

The chain's CDR3 is CATSRDGARAETQYF. CDR3 sequence (DNA): TGTGCCACCAGCAGAGATGGCGCTAGAGCAGAGACCCAGTACTTC. The rearrangement links TRBV15 to TRBJ2-5; no clear D gene. The V gene lost 0 bases and the J gene lost 4 bases, with 12 bases spanning the gap. This CDR3 contains 15 residues. Per the germline V gene, CDR1 is LNHNV and CDR2 is YYDKDF (reference sequence).

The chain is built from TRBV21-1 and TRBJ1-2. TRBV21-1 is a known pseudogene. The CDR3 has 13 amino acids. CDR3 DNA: TGTGCCAGCAGCTTAGCCGCGGGCTATGGCTACACCTTC. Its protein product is CASSLAAGYGYTF.

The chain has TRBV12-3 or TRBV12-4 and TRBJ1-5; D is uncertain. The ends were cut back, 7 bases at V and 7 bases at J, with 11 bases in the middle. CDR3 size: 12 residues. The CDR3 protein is CASTASGQPQHF. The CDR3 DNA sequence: TGTGCCAGCACCGCATCGGGACAGCCCCAGCATTTT.

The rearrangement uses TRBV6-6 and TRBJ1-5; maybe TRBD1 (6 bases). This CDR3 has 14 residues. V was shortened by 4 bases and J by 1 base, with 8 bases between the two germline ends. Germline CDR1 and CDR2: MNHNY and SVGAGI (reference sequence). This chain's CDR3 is CASSFGQSNQPQHF. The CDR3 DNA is TGTGCCAGCAGTTTTGGACAGAGCAATCAGCCCCAGCATTTT.

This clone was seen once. CDR3 DNA: TGTGCCAGCAGCCTTGGGGGGGGTTCCACTGAAGCTTTCTTT. Its translation: CASSLGGGSTEAFF. This chain connects TRBV14 to TRBJ1-1; possibly TRBD1 for D (5 bases). CDR3 length: 14 amino acids. CDR1 is SGHDN, CDR2 FVKESK, per germline. V was pared by 4 bases and J by 4 bases, with 13 bases between.

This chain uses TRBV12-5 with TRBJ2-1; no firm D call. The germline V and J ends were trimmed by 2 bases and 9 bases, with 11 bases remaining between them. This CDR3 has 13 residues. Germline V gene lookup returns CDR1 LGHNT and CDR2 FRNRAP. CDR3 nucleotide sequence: TGTGCTAGTGGTTTGCTGGCCTCAGGTGAGCAGTTCTTC. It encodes CASGLLASGEQFF.

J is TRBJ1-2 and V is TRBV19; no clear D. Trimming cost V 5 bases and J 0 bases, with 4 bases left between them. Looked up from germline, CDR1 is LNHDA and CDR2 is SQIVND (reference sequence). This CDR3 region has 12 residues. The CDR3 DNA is TGTGCCAGTAGTCCAGCTAACTATGGCTACACCTTC. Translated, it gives CASSPANYGYTF.

In DNA form, the CDR3 reads TGTGCCAGCAGCTTGATCCTAGCGGGGGGACTAGCCAAAAACATTCAGTACTTC. Translation gives CASSLILAGGLAKNIQYF. The V gene is TRBV5-6, the J gene TRBJ2-4, with 11 bases that match TRBD2. Germline V gene sequence: CDR1 SGHDT, CDR2 YYEEEE. This CDR3 region has 18 residues. V lost 1 base to trimming and J lost 0 bases; unmatched junction nucleotides: 6.

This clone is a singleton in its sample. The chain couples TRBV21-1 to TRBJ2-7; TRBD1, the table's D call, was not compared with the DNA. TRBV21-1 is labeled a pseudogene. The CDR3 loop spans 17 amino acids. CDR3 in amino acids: CASSLQGGQGEQDEQYV. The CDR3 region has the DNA TGTGCCAGCAGCCTTCAAGGGGGACAGGGCGAACAGGACGAGCAGTACGTC.

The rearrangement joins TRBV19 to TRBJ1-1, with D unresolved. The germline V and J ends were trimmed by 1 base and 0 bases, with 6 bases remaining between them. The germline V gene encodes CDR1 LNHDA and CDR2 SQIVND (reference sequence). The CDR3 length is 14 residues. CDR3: CASSIGQMNTEAFF. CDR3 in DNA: TGTGCCAGTAGTATAGGGCAGATGAACACTGAAGCTTTCTTT.

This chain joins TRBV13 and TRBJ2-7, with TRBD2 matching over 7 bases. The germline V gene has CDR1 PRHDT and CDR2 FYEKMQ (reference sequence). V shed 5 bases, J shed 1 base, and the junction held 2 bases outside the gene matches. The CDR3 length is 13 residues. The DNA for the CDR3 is TGTGCCAGCAGCGGCGGGGGTTCCTACGAGCAGTACGTC. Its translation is CASSGGGSYEQYV.

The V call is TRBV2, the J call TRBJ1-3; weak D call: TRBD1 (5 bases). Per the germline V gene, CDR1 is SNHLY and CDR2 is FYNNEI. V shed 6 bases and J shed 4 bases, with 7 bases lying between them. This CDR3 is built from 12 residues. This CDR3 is CASRDTGNTIYF. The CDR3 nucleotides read TGTGCCAGCAGGGACACCGGAAACACCATATATTTT.